This TCR beta chain was identified during a study of T cells in localized non-small cell lung cancer. Concerning this clone itself: What it binds is not known.

With 3 bases removed from V and 6 bases from J, the gap between germline ends came to 9 bases. The germline V gene encodes CDR1 LNHDA and CDR2 SQIVND (reference sequence). The CDR3 spans 13 residues. Clones were read by immunoSEQ multiplex PCR, and TCRdb kept only the in-frame ones, dropping some. The sample records approximately 28,000 clones, 85% to 95% being singletons. Study conclusions and caveats: A median of roughly 52 of the top 100 tumor clones appeared in adjacent lung, which was paired and uninvolved. Peak T cell clonality was found in uninvolved adjacent lung, exceeding tumor.

Sequencing was performed on peripheral blood, taken before any cancer treatment. The TCR comes from a female donor of 60 years or more with stage I lung adenocarcinoma. The rearrangement uses TRBV19 and TRBJ1-5; no clear D gene. CDR3 in amino acids: CASSIALRQPQHF. The CDR3 DNA follows: TGTGCCAGTAGTATTGCCCTTCGTCAGCCCCAGCATTTT.